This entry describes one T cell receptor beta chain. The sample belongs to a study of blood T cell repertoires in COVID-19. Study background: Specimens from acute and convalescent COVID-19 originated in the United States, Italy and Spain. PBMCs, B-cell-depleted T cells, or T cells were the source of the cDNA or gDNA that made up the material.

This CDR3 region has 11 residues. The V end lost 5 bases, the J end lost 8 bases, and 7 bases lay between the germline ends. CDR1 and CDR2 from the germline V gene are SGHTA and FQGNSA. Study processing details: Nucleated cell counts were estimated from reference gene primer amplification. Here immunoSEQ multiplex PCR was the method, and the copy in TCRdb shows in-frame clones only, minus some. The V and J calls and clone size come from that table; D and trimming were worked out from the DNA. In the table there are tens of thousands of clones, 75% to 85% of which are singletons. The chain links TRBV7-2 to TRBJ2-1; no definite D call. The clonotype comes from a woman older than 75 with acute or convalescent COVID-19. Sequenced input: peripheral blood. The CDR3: CASSPYDEQFF. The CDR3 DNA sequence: TGTGCCAGCAGCCCCTATGATGAGCAGTTCTTC.